This TCR beta chain was captured in a study of blood T cell repertoires in COVID-19 (dated by TCRdb to 2020 to 2021). Context from the whole study: The collaborator samples originated in the United States, Italy and Spain and spanned the acute and convalescent phases of COVID-19. The prospective study material was composed of cDNA or gDNA derived from T cells, B-cell-depleted T cells, or PBMCs. The repertoires were made available in a free public database intended to serve as a resource for research on the immune response to SARS-CoV-2. Samples came from the ongoing ImmuneRACE study (first 160 participants) plus 1,254 subjects from 6 global collaborators. Deeply sampled blood TCRbeta repertoires from subjects exposed to, actively infected with, or recovered from COVID-19 were included in the dataset. Nearly every sample came with metadata listing a de-identified subject ID, COVID-19 status, age in years and sex. Where available, HLA class I and class II types were taken from metadata supplied by the sample provider and were not determined by assay-based typing. What the research found in general, with its limitations: The quantity of clinical and demographic metadata differed by source and by participant and was supplied without curation.

The collaborating institutions used their own protocols to collect whole blood in K2EDTA tubes. For TCRbeta analysis, collaborator samples were shipped as frozen whole blood, as isolated PBMCs, or as DNA extracted from either sample type. Turning to this clone: Its target antigen remains unknown. Base-call qualities are not available, and no considerably larger clone is one nucleotide away.

TCRbeta CDR3 regions were amplified from genomic DNA using the immunoSEQ Assay, a bias-controlled multiplex PCR. The authors processed their data as follows. The number of nucleated cells in each sample was estimated by amplification of reference gene primers within the assay. To quantify the absolute abundance of each unique TCRbeta CDR3 rearrangement, sequence reads were collapsed and filtered. For each sample, productive Simpson clonality was calculated by taking the square root of Simpson's diversity index across productive rearrangements. In TCRdb, the immuneACCESS table is reduced to in-frame sequences with V and J assigned. These tables do not hold every clone; where another copy was compared, an unresolved V gene accounts for under half, and the others remain unexplained. That table gives V, J and clone size, and the DNA gave D and trimming. The sample has more than 150,000 clones on record, about 86% of them singletons. The ten most abundant clones make up 13% to 15% of the sample.

Unmatched junction bases come to 5, with V trimmed by 4 bases and J by 8 bases. The CDR3 measures 13 amino acids from cysteine to phenylalanine. Only CDR3 DNA remains: 39 bases, in frame from the first base. The sequencing sample was made of peripheral blood. The sequence was obtained from a man aged 25 to 45 with active or convalescent COVID-19. The sequence links TRBV12-3 or TRBV12-4 to TRBJ1-1, with 9 bases matching TRBD1. The CDR3 reads as follows: CASSYWDREEAFF. The DNA sequence reads TGTGCCAGCAGTTATTGGGACAGGGAGGAAGCTTTCTTT.